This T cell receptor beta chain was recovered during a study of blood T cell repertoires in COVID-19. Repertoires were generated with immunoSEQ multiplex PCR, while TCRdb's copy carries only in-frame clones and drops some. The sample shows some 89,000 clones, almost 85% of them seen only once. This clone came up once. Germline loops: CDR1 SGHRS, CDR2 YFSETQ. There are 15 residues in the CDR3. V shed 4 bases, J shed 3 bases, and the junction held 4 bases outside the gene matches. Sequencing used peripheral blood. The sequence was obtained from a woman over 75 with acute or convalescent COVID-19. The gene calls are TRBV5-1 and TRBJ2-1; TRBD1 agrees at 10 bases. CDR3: CASSPGQGFYNEQFF. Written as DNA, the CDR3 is TGCGCCAGCAGCCCGGGACAGGGGTTCTACAATGAGCAGTTCTTC.